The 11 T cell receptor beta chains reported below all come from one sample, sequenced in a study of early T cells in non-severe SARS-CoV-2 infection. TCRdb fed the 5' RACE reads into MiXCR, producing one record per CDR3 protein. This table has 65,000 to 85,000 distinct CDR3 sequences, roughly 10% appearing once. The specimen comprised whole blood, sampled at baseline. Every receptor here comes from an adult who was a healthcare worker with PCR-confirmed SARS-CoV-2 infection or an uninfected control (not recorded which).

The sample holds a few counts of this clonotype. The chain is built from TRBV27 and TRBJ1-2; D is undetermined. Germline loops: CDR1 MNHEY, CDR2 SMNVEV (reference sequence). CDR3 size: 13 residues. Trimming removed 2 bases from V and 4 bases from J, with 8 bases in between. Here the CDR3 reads CASSLRAAYGYTF. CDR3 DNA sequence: TGTGCCAGCAGTTTACGCGCGGCCTATGGCTACACCTTC.

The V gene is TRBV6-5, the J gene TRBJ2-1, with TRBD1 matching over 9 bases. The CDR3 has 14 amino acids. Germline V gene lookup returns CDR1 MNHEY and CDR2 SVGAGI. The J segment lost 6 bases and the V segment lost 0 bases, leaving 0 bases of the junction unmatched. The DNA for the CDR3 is TGTGCCAGCAGTTACTCGACAGGGGGCAATGAGCAGTTCTTC. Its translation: CASSYSTGGNEQFF.

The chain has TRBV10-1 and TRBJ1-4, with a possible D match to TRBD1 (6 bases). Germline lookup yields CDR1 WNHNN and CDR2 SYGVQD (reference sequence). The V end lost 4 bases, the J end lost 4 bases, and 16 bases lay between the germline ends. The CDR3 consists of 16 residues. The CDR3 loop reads CASSAPTDSFNEKLFF. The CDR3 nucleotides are TGCGCCAGCAGTGCTCCCACGGACAGCTTTAATGAAAAACTGTTTTTT.

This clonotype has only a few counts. CDR3 sequence: CASSQVTESTDTQYF. In DNA, the CDR3 is TGCGCCAGCAGCCAAGTGACAGAAAGCACAGATACGCAGTATTTT. The J gene is TRBJ2-3, the V gene TRBV4-1; TRBD1 is a possible D gene (5 bases). Germline CDR1 is MGHRA and CDR2 is YSYEKL. V was clipped by 1 base and J by 0 bases, with 8 bases between them. This CDR3 region has 15 residues.

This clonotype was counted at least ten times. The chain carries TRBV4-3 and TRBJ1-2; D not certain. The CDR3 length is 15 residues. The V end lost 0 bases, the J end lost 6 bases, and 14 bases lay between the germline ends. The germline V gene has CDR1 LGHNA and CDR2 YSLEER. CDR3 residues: CASSQDLTGRDGYTF. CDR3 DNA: TGCGCCAGCAGCCAAGATCTCACCGGAAGGGATGGCTACACCTTC.

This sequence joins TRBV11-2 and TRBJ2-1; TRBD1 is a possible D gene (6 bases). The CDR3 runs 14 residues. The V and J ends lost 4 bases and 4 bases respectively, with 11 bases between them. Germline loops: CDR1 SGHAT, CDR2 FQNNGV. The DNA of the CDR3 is TGTGCCAGCAGCTCACTTACAGGGTACAATGAGCAGTTCTTC. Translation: CASSSLTGYNEQFF.

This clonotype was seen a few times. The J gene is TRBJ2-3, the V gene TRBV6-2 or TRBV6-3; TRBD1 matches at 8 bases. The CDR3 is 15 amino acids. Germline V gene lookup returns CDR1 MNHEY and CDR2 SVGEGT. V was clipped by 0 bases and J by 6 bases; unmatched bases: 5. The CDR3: CASSYSTGAVDTQYF. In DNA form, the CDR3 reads TGTGCCAGCAGTTACTCGACAGGGGCGGTGGATACGCAGTATTTT.

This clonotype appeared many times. The DNA for the CDR3 is TGTGCCAGCAGGCCTTACAGCGGGAGCTCCTACGAGCAGTACTTC. It yields the protein CASRPYSGSSYEQYF. This chain connects TRBV27 to TRBJ2-7, with 8 bases lining up with TRBD2. V trimming: 6 bases; J trimming: 0 bases; junction bases outside the gene matches: 7. This CDR3 has 15 residues. Germline V lookup: CDR1 MNHEY, CDR2 SMNVEV (reference sequence).

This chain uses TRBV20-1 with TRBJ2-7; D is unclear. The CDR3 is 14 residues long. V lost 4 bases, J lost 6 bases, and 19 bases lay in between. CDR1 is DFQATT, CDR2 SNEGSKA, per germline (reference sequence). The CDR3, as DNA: TGCAGTGCTATCCCCCTGGGCAGAAGCGCCGAGCAGTACTTC. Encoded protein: CSAIPLGRSAEQYF.

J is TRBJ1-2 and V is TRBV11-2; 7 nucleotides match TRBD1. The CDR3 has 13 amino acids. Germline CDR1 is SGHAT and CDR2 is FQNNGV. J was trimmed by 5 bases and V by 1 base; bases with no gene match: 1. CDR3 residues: CASSLVQGYGYTF. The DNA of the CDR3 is TGTGCCAGCAGCTTAGTACAGGGGTATGGCTACACCTTC.

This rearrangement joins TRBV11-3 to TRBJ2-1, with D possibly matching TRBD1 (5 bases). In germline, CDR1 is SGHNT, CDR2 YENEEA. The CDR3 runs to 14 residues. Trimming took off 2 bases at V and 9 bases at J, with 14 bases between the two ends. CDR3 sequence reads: CASSLTGQIPEQFF. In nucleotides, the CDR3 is TGTGCCAGCAGCTTAACAGGTCAGATACCTGAGCAGTTCTTC.